The rows below give T cell receptor beta chains drawn from one sample of a study of blood T cell repertoires in COVID-19. Clones were read by immunoSEQ multiplex PCR, and TCRdb kept only the in-frame ones, dropping some. Among approximately 84,000 clones listed, around four fifths were seen once. Material: peripheral blood. These TCRs come from a human donor in a cohort sampled during active COVID-19. The conserved cysteine and the conserved F or W are not part of the CDR3 here. The order of the fields is D gene, J gene, V gene, CDR3 length, CDR3 protein. The D gene is left open where the match is weak.

TRBD1,TRBJ1-1,TRBV5-6,11,ASSSIQGAEAF
TRBD2,TRBJ2-1,TRBV5-5,17,ASFKATSGRWGTYNEQF
TRBD2,TRBJ2-7,TRBV27,13,ASSNRLAGAHEQY
-,TRBJ1-1,TRBV12-3/TRBV12-4,11,AANNQGFTEAF
-,TRBJ1-5,TRBV20-1,11,SASPGTNQPQH
TRBD1,TRBJ1-6,TRBV27,13,ASSRTGGDNSPLH
TRBD2,TRBJ2-2,TRBV3-1/TRBV3-2,14,ASSLTSGGRTGELF
TRBD1,TRBJ2-1,TRBV12-3/TRBV12-4,11,ASSQTGGNEQF
TRBD1,TRBJ2-7,TRBV19,13,ASSTLRTGGHEQY
-,TRBJ2-3,TRBV2,13,ASRAGHLGTDTQY
TRBD2,TRBJ2-7,TRBV4-2,13,ASSHQAGHSYEQY
-,TRBJ2-7,TRBV6-5,13,ASSPGGTASYEQY
TRBD2,TRBJ2-1,TRBV19,13,ASKGTGGPYNEQF
-,TRBJ2-1,TRBV29-1,13,SVPRDSGSYNEQF
-,TRBJ2-5,TRBV6-5,11,ASIGGNAETQY
TRBD1,TRBJ2-1,TRBV5-5,13,ASSLVGQGADEQF
TRBD1,TRBJ1-1,TRBV10-1,12,ASSPYRGRGEAF
-,TRBJ2-7,TRBV18,12,ASSPSGPSYEQY
-,TRBJ1-4,TRBV5-5,13,ASTTPGLKNEKLF
-,TRBJ1-1,TRBV6-5,9,ASSQGTEAF
-,TRBJ2-1,TRBV4-2,12,ASSQVQGYNEQF
-,TRBJ1-2,TRBV4-2,13,ASSQATGTIYGYT
-,TRBJ2-3,TRBV18,12,ASSPLGQDNTQY
TRBD2,TRBJ2-3,TRBV27,15,ASSLYGLAASTDTQY
TRBD2,TRBJ2-1,TRBV15,14,ATSRDIASGSNEQF
-,TRBJ1-2,TRBV19,16,ASSPLGQGGFLNYGYT
-,TRBJ2-3,TRBV9,12,ASNGDLATDTQY
-,TRBJ2-3,TRBV10-2,9,ASSASGTQY
-,TRBJ2-5,TRBV24-1,12,ATSDPSLGRGFY
TRBD1,TRBJ1-4,TRBV15,10,ATTGVGEKLF
-,TRBJ2-3,TRBV19,15,ASSTLDHRGYTDTQY
TRBD2,TRBJ2-7,TRBV28,13,ASRSSGGGSYEQY
TRBD2,TRBJ2-7,TRBV19,10,AKGTSDYEQY
-,TRBJ1-6,TRBV2,11,ASSAHKAAPLH
-,TRBJ1-5,TRBV5-1,13,ASSLVAGSNQPQH
TRBD2,TRBJ2-7,TRBV5-4,13,ASTKREGSSYEQY
TRBD1,TRBJ1-2,TRBV2,13,ASSDRDRGLYGYT
-,TRBJ1-6,TRBV7-2,15,ASSSGLLLGPWGPLH
-,TRBJ2-7,TRBV28,12,ASSLSTGTYEQY
TRBD2,TRBJ2-7,TRBV3-1/TRBV3-2,15,ASSQGPSGRALGEQY
-,TRBJ1-1,TRBV14,12,ASSQSGKNTEAF
TRBD1,TRBJ2-5,TRBV18,11,ASSSTGEVTQY
-,TRBJ1-6,TRBV2,10,ASSEDGGALH
TRBD2,TRBJ2-1,TRBV5-1,14,ASSGGLAGGPNEQF
TRBD1,TRBJ1-1,TRBV20-1,14,SASPGTGGGGTEAF
-,TRBJ1-6,TRBV5-6,15,ASSLGPTGTGNSPLH
TRBD1,TRBJ2-7,TRBV28,13,ASSPGGAGTYEQY
-,TRBJ2-3,TRBV11-2,15,ASSLDTRRGLTDTQY
-,TRBJ2-1,TRBV5-1,9,ASSLYNEQF
TRBD1,TRBJ1-6,TRBV5-4,16,ASSEGQGKIINNSPLH
-,TRBJ2-7,TRBV3-1/TRBV3-2,12,ASSQVPSSYEQY
TRBD2,TRBJ2-7,TRBV5-4,14,ASSSYGLAGTYEQY
-,TRBJ1-2,TRBV10-3,13,AISESAGGHNGYT
-,TRBJ2-5,TRBV24-1,13,ATSEATSFEETQY
-,TRBJ2-2,TRBV15,17,ATSRDWGRRGTNTGELF